These T cell receptor beta chains were read from a single sample in a study of vaccination and CD4 T cells after COVID-19. TCRdb fed the PCR reads into MiXCR, producing one record per CDR3 protein. The table has under 20,000 distinct CDR3 sequences, more than 70% seen once; the top ten hold approximately 18%. No antigen has been identified for these receptors. The starting material was CD4+ T cells from blood, cultured in vitro, obtained after SARS-CoV-2 vaccination. The source is a human donor who received a COVID-19 vaccine. CDR3s include the opening cysteine and the closing phenylalanine or tryptophan. The D gene is left open where the match is weak. Expanded clones get a size class; other rows say once, few or many, or leave the size out.

j_call,d_call,clone_size,v_call,cdr3_nt,cdr3_aa
TRBJ2-2,TRBD1,-,TRBV24-1,TGTGCCACCAGTGCCGGAGACAGGGTTGCCGGGGAGCTGTTTTTT,CATSAGDRVAGELFF
TRBJ2-2,TRBD1,-,TRBV19,TGTGCCAGTAGAATACCGGGACAGGGGGCCTCCTCCGGGGAGCTGTTTTTT,CASRIPGQGASSGELFF
TRBJ2-2,TRBD1,once,TRBV20-1,TGCAGTGCTAGAAGACAGGGGCCCCTGCAGGCCGGGGAGCTGTTTTTT,CSARRQGPLQAGELFF
TRBJ2-5,TRBD2,-,TRBV7-6,TGTGCCAGCAGCTTAGACGTAGCGGGGGAGCAAGAGACCCAGTACTTC,CASSLDVAGEQETQYF
TRBJ2-1,-,-,TRBV6-5,TGTGCCAGCAGTTACGACACGGACCGCCGACCCTCCTACAATGAGCAGTTCTTC,CASSYDTDRRPSYNEQFF
TRBJ2-2,TRBD1,-,TRBV20-1,TGCAGTGCTAGATCGGGACAGCTTAACACCGGGGAGCTGTTTTTT,CSARSGQLNTGELFF
TRBJ2-1,TRBD1,-,TRBV27,TGTGCCAGCAGTCTCCGGGACAGGGACGACAATGAGCAGTTCTTC,CASSLRDRDDNEQFF
TRBJ1-1,-,-,TRBV20-1,TGCAGTGCTAGAGATGTAGGGGCGGAAGCTTTCTTT,CSARDVGAEAFF
TRBJ1-1,TRBD1,-,TRBV7-9,TGTGCCAGCAGCTTTGGGCAGGGGGCAGGTGAAGCTTTCTTT,CASSFGQGAGEAFF
TRBJ2-5,-,-,TRBV20-1,TGCAGTGCTAGAGAGACTGAAGAGACCCAGTACTTC,CSARETEETQYF
TRBJ1-1,-,-,TRBV30,TGTGCCTGGAGTGTACGACAGGTGAACACTGAAGCTTTCTTT,CAWSVRQVNTEAFF
TRBJ2-4,-,-,TRBV6-1,TGTGCCAGCAGTGAAGGGAGGGGCCAAAACATTCAGTACTTC,CASSEGRGQNIQYF
TRBJ1-2,-,-,TRBV30,TGTGCCTGGAGGGAGACAGACCACTATGGCTACACCTTC,CAWRETDHYGYTF
TRBJ1-1,-,few,TRBV2,TGTGCCAGCAGTGTTCGTCAGAACACTGAAGCTTTCTTT,CASSVRQNTEAFF
TRBJ2-4,TRBD2,-,TRBV6-1,TGTGCCAGCAGCGGGACGGGCGGGGGTGACAAAAACATTCAGTACTTC,CASSGTGGGDKNIQYF
TRBJ2-2,-,-,TRBV6-1,TGTGCCAGCAGTCCCAACCGGAGGGGGGAGCTGTTTTTT,CASSPNRRGELFF
TRBJ1-5,-,-,TRBV6-1,TGTGCCAGCAGTGATCCGCCTGTACAGGGTAGTCAGCCCCAGCATTTT,CASSDPPVQGSQPQHF
TRBJ2-2,TRBD2,-,TRBV20-1,TGCAGTGCCACTAGCGGGGTGAACACCGGGGAGCTGTTTTTT,CSATSGVNTGELFF
TRBJ1-4,-,once,TRBV6-4,TGTGCCAGCAGTGAATCGTGGGCCCGCAATGAAAAACTGTTTTTT,CASSESWARNEKLFF
TRBJ1-1,-,-,TRBV15,TGTGCCACCAGCAGAGATGACTGGCAGCTGAACACTGAAGCTTTCTTT,CATSRDDWQLNTEAFF
TRBJ1-2,-,-,TRBV5-1,TGCGCCAGCAGCTTGTCCACTCTTCCAAACTTGAACTATGGCTACACCTTC,CASSLSTLPNLNYGYTF
TRBJ2-5,-,-,TRBV6-1,TGTGCCAGCAGGCTCCCGGGACTTCGGGACCAGTACTTC,CASRLPGLRDQYF
TRBJ1-1,-,-,TRBV6-5,TGTGCCAGCAGTTCACGTCCGGGTTATGAAGCTTTCTTT,CASSSRPGYEAFF
TRBJ2-7,-,once,TRBV18,TGTGCCAGCTCCCCGGGACACCCCGCGTACGAGCAGTACTTC,CASSPGHPAYEQYF
TRBJ2-7,TRBD1,-,TRBV5-1,TGCGCCAGCAGCTCCGGGACAGGACCCCTTGCGCAGTACTTC,CASSSGTGPLAQYF
TRBJ1-1,-,-,TRBV27,TGTGCCAGCAGTACCTACAGCAAGGGGGAAGCTTTCTTT,CASSTYSKGEAFF
TRBJ2-2,-,-,TRBV24-1,TGTGCCACCAGTGAATCCTCGGACGTCACCGGGGAGCTGTTTTTT,CATSESSDVTGELFF
TRBJ2-3,TRBD1,-,TRBV11-3,TGTGCCAGCAGCTTAGTGCTTACGCAGGGGGCAGATACGCAGTATTTT,CASSLVLTQGADTQYF